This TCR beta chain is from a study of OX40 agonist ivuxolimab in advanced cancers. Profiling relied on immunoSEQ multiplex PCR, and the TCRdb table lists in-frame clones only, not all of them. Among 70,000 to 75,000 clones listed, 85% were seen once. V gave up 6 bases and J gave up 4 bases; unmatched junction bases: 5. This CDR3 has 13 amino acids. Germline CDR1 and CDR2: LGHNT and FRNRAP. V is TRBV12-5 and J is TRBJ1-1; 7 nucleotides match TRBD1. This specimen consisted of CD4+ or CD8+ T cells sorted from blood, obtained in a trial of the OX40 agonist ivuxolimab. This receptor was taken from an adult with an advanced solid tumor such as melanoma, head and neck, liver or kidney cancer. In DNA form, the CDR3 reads TGTGCTAGTGGCAGACAGGGAAGCACTGAAGCTTTCTTT. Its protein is CASGRQGSTEAFF. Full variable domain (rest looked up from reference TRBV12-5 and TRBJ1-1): DARVTQTPRHKVTEMGQEVTMRCQPILGHNTVFWYRQTMMQGLELLAYFRNRAPLDDSGMPKDRFSAEMPDATLATLKIQPSEPRDSAVYFCASGRQGSTEAFFGQGTRLTVV.